The TCR beta chain described here comes from a study of T cell responses to AZD1222 COVID-19 vaccine. The CDR3 contains 16 residues. Germline V lookup: CDR1 LNHDA, CDR2 SQIVND (reference sequence). Trimming cost V 1 base and J 9 bases, with 19 bases left between them. Profiling relied on immunoSEQ multiplex PCR, and the TCRdb table lists in-frame clones only, not all of them. The data show 150,000 or so clones, approximately 87% seen once. This receptor was taken from an adult in good health. Specimen: peripheral blood, collected on day 0 of MenACWY control vaccination. The chain combines TRBV19 with TRBJ2-1, with a weak D call TRBD2 (6 bases). The CDR3 spells CASSIGGSGYTGEQFF. CDR3 DNA sequence: TGTGCCAGTAGTATAGGGGGTAGCGGTTATACCGGTGAGCAGTTCTTC.